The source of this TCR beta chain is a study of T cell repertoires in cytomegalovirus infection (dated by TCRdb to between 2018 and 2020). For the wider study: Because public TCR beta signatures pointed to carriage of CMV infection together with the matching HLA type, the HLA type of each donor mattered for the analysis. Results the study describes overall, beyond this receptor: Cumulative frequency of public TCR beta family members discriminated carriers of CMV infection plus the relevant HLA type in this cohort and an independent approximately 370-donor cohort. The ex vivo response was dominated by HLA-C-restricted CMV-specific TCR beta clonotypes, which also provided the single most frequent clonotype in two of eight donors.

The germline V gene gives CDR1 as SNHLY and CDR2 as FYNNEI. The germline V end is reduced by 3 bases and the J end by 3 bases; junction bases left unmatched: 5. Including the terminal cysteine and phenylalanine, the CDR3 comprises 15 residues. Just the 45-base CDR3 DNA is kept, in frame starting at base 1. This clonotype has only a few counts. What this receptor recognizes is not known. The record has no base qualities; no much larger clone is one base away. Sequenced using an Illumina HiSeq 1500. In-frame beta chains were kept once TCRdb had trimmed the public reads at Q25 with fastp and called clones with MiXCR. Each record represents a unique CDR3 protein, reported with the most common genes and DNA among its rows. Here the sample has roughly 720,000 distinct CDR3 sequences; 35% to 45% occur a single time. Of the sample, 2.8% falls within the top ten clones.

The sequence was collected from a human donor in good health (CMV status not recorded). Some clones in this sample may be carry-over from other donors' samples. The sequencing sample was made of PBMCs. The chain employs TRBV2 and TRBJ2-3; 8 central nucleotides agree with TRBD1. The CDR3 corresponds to CASSDRGRGTDTQYF. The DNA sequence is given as TGTGCCAGCAGTGACAGGGGGCGCGGGACAGATACGCAGTATTTT.